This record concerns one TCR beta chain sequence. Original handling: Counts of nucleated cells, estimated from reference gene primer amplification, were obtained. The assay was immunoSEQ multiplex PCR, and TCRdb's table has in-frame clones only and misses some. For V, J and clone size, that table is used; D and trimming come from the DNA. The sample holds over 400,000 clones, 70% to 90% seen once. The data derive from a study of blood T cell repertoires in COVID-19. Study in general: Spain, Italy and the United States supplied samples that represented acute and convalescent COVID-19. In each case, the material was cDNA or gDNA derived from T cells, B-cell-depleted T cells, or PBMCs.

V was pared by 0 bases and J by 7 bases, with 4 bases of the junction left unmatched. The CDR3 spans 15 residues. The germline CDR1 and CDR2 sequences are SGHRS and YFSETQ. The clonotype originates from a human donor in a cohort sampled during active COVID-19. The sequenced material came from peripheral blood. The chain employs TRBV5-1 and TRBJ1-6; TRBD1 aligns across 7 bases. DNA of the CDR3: TGCGCCAGCAGCTTGGAAGGGGGCCGGAATTCACCCCTCCACTTT. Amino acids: CASSLEGGRNSPLHF.